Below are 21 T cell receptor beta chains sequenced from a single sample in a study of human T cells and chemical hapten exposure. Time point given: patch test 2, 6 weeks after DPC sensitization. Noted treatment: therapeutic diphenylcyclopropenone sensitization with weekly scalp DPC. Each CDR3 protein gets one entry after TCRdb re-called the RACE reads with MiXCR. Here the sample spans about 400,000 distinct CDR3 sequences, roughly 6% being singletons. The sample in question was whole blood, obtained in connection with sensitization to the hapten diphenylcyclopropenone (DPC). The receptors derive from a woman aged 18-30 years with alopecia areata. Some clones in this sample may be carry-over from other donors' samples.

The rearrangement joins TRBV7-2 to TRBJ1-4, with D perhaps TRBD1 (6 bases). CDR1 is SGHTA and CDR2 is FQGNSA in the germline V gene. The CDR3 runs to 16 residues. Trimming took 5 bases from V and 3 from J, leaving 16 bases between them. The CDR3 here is CASSLQGLAANEKLFF. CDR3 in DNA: TGTGCCAGCAGCCTCCAGGGGCTTGCGGCTAATGAAAAACTGTTTTTT.

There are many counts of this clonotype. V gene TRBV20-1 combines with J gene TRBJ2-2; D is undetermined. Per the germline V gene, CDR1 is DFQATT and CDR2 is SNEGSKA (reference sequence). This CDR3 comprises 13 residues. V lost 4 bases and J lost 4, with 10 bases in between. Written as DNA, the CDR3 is TGCAGTGCTATTCGGCAGGTCACCGGGGAGCTGTTTTTT. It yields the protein CSAIRQVTGELFF.

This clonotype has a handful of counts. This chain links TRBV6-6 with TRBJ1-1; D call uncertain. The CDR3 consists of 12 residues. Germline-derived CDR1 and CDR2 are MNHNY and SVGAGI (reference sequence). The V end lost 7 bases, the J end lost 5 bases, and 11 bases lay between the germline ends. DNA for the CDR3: TGTGCCAGCACATCCTGGCTTACTGAAGCTTTCTTT. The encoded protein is CASTSWLTEAFF.

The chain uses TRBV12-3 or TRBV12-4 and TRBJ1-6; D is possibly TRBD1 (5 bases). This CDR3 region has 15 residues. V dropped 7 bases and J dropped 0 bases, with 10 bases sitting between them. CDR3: CASTSGSSYNSPLHF. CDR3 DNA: TGTGCCAGCACTTCAGGGAGCTCCTATAATTCACCCCTCCACTTT.

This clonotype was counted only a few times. The chain's CDR3 is CASSPPPGTEETQYF. DNA for the CDR3: TGTGCCAGCAGTCCTCCCCCCGGGACGGAAGAGACCCAGTACTTC. The gene calls are TRBV12-3 or TRBV12-4 and TRBJ2-5, with D perhaps being TRBD1 or TRBD2 (5 bases each). The CDR3 length is 15 residues. Trimming removed 5 bases at V and 3 bases at J, with 16 bases between.

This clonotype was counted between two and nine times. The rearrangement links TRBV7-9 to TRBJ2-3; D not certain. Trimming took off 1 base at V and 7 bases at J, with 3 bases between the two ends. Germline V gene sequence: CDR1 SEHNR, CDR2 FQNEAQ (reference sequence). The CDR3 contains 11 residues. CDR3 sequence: CASSLEYTQYF. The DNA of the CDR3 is TGTGCCAGCAGCTTAGAGTATACGCAGTATTTT.

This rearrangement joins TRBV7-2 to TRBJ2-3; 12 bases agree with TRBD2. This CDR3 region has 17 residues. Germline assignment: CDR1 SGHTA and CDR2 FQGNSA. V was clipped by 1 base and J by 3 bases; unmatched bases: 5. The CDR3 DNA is TGTGCCAGCAGCTTAGATCGGCTAGCGGGGGGGACAGATACGCAGTATTTT. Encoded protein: CASSLDRLAGGTDTQYF.

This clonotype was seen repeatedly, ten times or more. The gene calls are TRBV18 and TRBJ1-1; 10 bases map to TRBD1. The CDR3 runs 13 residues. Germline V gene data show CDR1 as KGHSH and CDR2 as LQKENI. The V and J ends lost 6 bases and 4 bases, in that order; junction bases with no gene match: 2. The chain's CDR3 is CASSGTGVTEAFF. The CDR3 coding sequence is TGTGCCAGCTCGGGGACAGGGGTCACTGAAGCTTTCTTT.

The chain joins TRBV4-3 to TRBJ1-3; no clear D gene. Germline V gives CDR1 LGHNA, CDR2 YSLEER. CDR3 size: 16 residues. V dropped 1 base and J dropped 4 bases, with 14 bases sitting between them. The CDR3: CASSQGSGGLGNTIYF. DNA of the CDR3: TGCGCCAGCAGCCAAGGTTCTGGAGGGCTCGGAAACACCATATATTTT.

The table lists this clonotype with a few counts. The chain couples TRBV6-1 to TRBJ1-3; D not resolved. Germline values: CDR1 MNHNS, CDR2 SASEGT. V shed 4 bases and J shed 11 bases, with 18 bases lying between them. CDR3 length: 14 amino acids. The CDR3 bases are TGTGCCAGCAGTGGCGTTGGACTGTTGAGCGCCATATATTTT. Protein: CASSGVGLLSAIYF.

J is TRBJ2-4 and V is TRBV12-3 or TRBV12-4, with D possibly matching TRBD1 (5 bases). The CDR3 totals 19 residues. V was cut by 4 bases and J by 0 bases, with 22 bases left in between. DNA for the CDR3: TGTGCCAGCAGTTCCCTAAACACCGGACACCGACTAGCCAAAAACATTCAGTACTTC. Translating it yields CASSSLNTGHRLAKNIQYF.

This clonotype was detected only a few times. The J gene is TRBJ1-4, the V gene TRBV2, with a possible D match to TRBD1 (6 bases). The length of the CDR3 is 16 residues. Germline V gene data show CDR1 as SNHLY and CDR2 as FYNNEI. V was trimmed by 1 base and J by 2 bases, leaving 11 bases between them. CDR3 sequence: CASSEVRRGTNEKLFF. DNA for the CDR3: TGTGCCAGCAGTGAAGTGCGCAGGGGCACTAATGAAAAACTGTTTTTT. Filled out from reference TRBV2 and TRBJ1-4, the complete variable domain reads EPEVTQTPSHQVTQMGQEVILRCVPISNHLYFYWYRQILGQKVEFLVSFYNNEISEKSEIFDDQFSVERPDGSNFTLKIRSTKLEDSAMYFCASSEVRRGTNEKLFFGSGTQLSVL.

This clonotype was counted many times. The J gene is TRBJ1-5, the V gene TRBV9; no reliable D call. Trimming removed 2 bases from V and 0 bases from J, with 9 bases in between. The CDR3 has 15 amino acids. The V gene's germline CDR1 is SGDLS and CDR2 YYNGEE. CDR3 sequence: CASSVGLNSNQPQHF. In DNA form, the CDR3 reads TGTGCCAGCAGCGTCGGACTGAATAGCAATCAGCCCCAGCATTTT.

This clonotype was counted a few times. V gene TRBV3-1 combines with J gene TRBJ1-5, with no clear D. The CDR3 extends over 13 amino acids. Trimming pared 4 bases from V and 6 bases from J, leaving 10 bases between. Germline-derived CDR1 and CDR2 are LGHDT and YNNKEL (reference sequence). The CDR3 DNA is TGTGCCAGCAGCCCCCTGGGAGCTCAGCCCCAGCATTTT. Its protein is CASSPLGAQPQHF.

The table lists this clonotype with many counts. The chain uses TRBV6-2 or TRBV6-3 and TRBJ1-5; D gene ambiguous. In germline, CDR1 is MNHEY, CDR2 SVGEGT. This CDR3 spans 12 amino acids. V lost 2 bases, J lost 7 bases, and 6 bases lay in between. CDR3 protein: CASSYHRQPQHF. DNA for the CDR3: TGTGCCAGCAGTTACCATCGGCAGCCCCAGCATTTT.

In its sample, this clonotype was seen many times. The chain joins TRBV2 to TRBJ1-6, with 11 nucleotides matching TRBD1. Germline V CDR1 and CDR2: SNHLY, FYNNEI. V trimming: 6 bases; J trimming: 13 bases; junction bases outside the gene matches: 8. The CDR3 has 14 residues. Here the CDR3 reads CASRRTGGAEPLHF. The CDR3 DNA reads TGTGCCAGCAGAAGGACAGGGGGCGCAGAGCCCCTCCACTTT.

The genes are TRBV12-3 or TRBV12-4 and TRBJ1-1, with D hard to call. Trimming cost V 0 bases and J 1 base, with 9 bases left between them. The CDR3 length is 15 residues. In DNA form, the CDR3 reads TGTGCCAGCAGTTTAGCAGTGGCACAGAACACTGAAGCTTTCTTT. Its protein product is CASSLAVAQNTEAFF.

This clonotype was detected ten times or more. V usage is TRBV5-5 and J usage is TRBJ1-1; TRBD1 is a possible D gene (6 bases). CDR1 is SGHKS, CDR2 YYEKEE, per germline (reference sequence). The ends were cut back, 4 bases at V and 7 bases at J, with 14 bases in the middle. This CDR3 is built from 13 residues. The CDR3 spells CASSMTGPVEAFF. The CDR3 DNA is TGTGCCAGCAGCATGACAGGTCCCGTTGAAGCTTTCTTT. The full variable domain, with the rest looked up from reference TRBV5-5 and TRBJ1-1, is DAGVTQSPTHLIKTRGQQVTLRCSPISGHKSVSWYQQVLGQGPQFIFQYYEKEERGRGNFPDRFSARQFPNYSSELNVNALLLGDSALYLCASSMTGPVEAFFGQGTRLTVV.

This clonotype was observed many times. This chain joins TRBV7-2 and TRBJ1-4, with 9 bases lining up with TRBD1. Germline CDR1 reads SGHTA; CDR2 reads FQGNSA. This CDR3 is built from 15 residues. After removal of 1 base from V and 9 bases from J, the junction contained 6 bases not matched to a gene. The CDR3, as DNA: TGTGCCAGCAGCTTAGATTGGGGGACAGGGCAAAAACTGTTTTTT. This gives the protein CASSLDWGTGQKLFF.

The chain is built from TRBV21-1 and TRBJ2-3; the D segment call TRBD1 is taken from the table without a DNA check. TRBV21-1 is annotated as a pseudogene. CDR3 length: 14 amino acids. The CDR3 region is CASSRQGPPDTQYF. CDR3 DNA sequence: TGTGCCAGCAGTCGACAGGGTCCCCCAGATACGCAGTATTTT.

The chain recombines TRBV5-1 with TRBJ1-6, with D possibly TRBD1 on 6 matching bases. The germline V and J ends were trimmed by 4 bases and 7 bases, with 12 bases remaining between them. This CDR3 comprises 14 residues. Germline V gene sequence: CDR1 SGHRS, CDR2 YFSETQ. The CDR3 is CASSVGQANSPLHF. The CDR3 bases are TGCGCCAGCAGCGTGGGACAAGCGAATTCACCCCTCCACTTT.